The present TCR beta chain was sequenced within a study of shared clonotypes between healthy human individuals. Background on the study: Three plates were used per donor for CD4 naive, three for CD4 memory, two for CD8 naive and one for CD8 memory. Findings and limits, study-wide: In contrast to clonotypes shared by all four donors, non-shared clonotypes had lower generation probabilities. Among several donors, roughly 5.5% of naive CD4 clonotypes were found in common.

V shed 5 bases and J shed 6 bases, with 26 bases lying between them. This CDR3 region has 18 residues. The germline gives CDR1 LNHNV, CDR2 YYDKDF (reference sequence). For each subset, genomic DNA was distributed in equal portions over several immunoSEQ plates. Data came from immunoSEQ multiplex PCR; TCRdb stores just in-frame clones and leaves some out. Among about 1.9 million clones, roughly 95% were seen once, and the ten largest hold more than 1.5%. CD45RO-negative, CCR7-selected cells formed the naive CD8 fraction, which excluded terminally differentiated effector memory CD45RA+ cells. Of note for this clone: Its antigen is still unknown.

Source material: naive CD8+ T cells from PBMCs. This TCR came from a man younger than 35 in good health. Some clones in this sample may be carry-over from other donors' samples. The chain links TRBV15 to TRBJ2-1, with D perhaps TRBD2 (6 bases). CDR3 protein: CATSLVYGEAAQGNEQFF. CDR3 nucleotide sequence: TGTGCCACCAGCCTGGTATATGGGGAGGCGGCACAAGGCAATGAGCAGTTCTTC.